Following are 31 T cell receptor beta chains from one sample sequenced in a study of CD4 and CD8 cells across lung adenocarcinoma regions. TCRdb re-called the PCR reads through MiXCR, storing one row per CDR3 protein. The sample lists 10,000 to 15,000 distinct CDR3 sequences; about 50% were seen once. Sequencing input: CD8+ T cells from the margin of a lung tumor. The receptors were gathered from a male donor with lung adenocarcinoma. The CD4 and CD8 labels of this study may be unreliable.

Details on this clonotype: A much larger clonotype is one base distant, so this may be a read error. The V call is TRBV6-1, the J call TRBJ2-5; 11 bases fit TRBD2. CDR3 length: 15 residues. CDR1 and CDR2 (germline): MNHNS, SASEGT. The CDR3 DNA sequence: TGTGCCAGCCGGCGACTAGCGGGACTCCAAGAGACCCAGTCCTTC. It translates to CASRRLAGLQETQSF.

The chain uses TRBV4-1 and TRBJ2-1; the match to TRBD2 covers 10 bases. The CDR3 totals 18 residues. Losses at the gene ends were 1 base for V and 4 bases for J; bases not matched to a gene: 10. Looked up from germline, CDR1 is MGHRA and CDR2 is YSYEKL. This chain's CDR3 is CASSQARASGGGYNEQFF. CDR3 DNA: TGCGCCAGCAGCCAAGCGCGGGCTAGCGGGGGCGGTTACAATGAGCAGTTCTTC.

This clonotype occurred a few times. The chain recombines TRBV6-2 or TRBV6-3 with TRBJ2-3, with 14 nucleotides matching TRBD2. This CDR3 comprises 13 residues. The V gene end was trimmed by 8 bases and the J gene end by 5 bases; junction bases not matched to a gene: 0. CDR1 is MNHEY and CDR2 is SVGEGT in the germline V gene. This CDR3 reads CASGLAGGDTQYF. The CDR3 nucleotides are TGTGCCAGCGGACTAGCGGGAGGAGATACGCAGTATTTT.

As regards this clonotype: Because the CDR3 is missing its conserved closing phenylalanine or tryptophan, this is likely a read error. Because the CDR3's place on the DNA is in doubt, the DNA is left out and the CDR3 is given as listed by TCRdb. The chain is built from TRBV16 and TRBJ2-3. Per the germline V gene, CDR1 is KGHSY and CDR2 is FQNENV. The CDR3 comprises 8 residues, both ends counted. The CDR3 sequence: CREWGHHV.

The chain uses TRBV6-5 and TRBJ2-2; the D gene is possibly TRBD2 (6 bases). Germline loops: CDR1 MNHEY, CDR2 SVGAGI. V shed 0 bases and J shed 4 bases, with 12 bases lying between them. The CDR3 is 16 amino acids. This CDR3 is CASSYSRGGTTGELFF. As DNA, the CDR3 is TGTGCCAGCAGTTACTCGAGAGGCGGGACCACCGGGGAGCTGTTTTTT.

With regard to this clonotype: Lacking the conserved final phenylalanine or tryptophan, this CDR3 likely reflects a read error. The limits of the CDR3 on the DNA are not certain, so only TCRdb's listed CDR3 is given. CDR3 residues: CASREQGLQETQYS. The V call is TRBV6-1, the J call TRBJ2-5; the DNA was not compared with TRBD1, the D call given in the table. Ends included, the CDR3 has 14 residues. The germline V gene encodes CDR1 MNHNS and CDR2 SASEGT.

This clonotype was counted a few times. The gene calls are TRBV7-3 and TRBJ2-1; 7 nucleotides line up with TRBD2. V dropped 2 bases and J dropped 6; count of bases not matched to a gene: 7. This CDR3 spans 15 amino acids. Germline assignment: CDR1 SGHTA and CDR2 FQGTGA. The CDR3 is CASSLSSSGINEQFF. The CDR3 nucleotides are TGTGCCAGCAGCTTATCTTCTAGCGGTATCAATGAGCAGTTCTTC.

In its sample, this clonotype is medium-sized (0.01 to 0.1%). The chain employs TRBV28 and TRBJ2-1, with a tentative D call TRBD1 (6 bases). From germline, CDR1 is MDHEN and CDR2 SYDVKM. Trimming cost V 4 bases and J 10 bases, with 17 bases left between them. There are 14 residues in the CDR3. The CDR3 protein is CASSWTDIPYEQFF. The CDR3 DNA follows: TGTGCCAGCAGTTGGACAGACATACCCTACGAGCAGTTCTTC.

This clonotype was detected many times. This may arise from a read error, as a much more abundant clone is one base away. The J gene is TRBJ2-1, the V gene TRBV11-3; no definite D call. V was pared by 1 base and J by 13 bases, with 17 bases between. Germline CDR1 SGHNT, CDR2 YENEEA. This CDR3 spans 14 amino acids. The CDR3 protein is CASSLGGVQETQFF. The CDR3 nucleotides are TGTGCCAGCAGCTTAGGTGGGGTCCAAGAGACCCAGTTCTTC.

V usage is TRBV4-1 and J usage is TRBJ2-2; 9 positions agree with TRBD2. The CDR3 spans 18 residues. Germline V gene data show CDR1 as MGHRA and CDR2 as YSYEKL. Trimming cost V 3 bases and J 0 bases; bases outside gene matches: 8. The CDR3 sequence: CASSHPPLAGTNTGELFF. The CDR3 DNA is TGCGCCAGCAGCCATCCCCCACTAGCGGGTACGAACACCGGGGAGCTGTTTTTT.

On this clonotype: An end of the junction does not agree with germline; a read error may underlie this. This chain links TRBV27 with TRBJ2-4; 7 positions agree with TRBD2. From germline, CDR1 is MNHEY and CDR2 SMNVEV (reference sequence). The CDR3 consists of 18 residues. CDR3 nucleotide sequence: TGTGCCAGCAGTTCCTCCTTTACGGGGGGTGGTGCCAAAAACACTCAGTACTTC. This translates into CASSSSFTGGGAKNTQYF.

Of note for this clonotype: A read error may produce the germline difference seen at one junction end. The chain joins TRBV20-1 to TRBJ2-3; no definite D call. CDR3 length: 12 residues. Germline V gene data show CDR1 as DFQATT and CDR2 as SNEGSKA (reference sequence). The CDR3 reads CSASAATDTQYF. CDR3 coding DNA: TGCAGTGCTAGCGCCGCCACAGACACGCAGTATTTC.

This clonotype is medium-sized by share. This sequence joins TRBV6-1 and TRBJ2-1; D is ambiguous. The last part of the DNA fits TRBJ2-7 better; the J call may be wrong. CDR1 MNHNS and CDR2 SASEGT come from the germline V gene. The CDR3 contains 16 residues. CDR3 in DNA: TGTGCCAGCAGGGACGAGAACTCACGCTCCTACAATGAGCAGTACTTC. This codes for CASRDENSRSYNEQYF.

Regarding this clonotype: The junction departs from the called germline gene at one end, perhaps through a read error. The chain joins TRBV6-8 to TRBJ2-5; 8 bases line up with TRBD2. Looked up from germline, CDR1 is MNHGY and CDR2 is SAAAGT. This CDR3 is 17 amino acids long. This CDR3 reads CASSEGLGGRDEETQYF. CDR3 sequence (DNA): TGTGCCAGCAGTGAGGGACTAGGGGGACGGGACGAAGAGACGCAGTACTTC.

The chain is built from TRBV7-2 and TRBJ2-3; TRBD1 matches at 8 bases. Germline V lookup: CDR1 SGHTA, CDR2 FQGNSA. The J segment lost 4 bases and the V segment lost 5 bases, leaving 5 bases of the junction unmatched. This CDR3 region has 14 residues. CDR3 protein: CASSHNRGADTQYF. CDR3 bases: TGTGCCAGCAGCCATAACAGGGGGGCAGATACGCAGTATTTT. The full variable domain, its missing parts supplied by reference TRBV7-2 and TRBJ2-3, is GAGVSQSPSNKVTEKGKDVELRCDPISGHTALYWYRQSLGQGLEFLIYFQGNSAPDKSGLPSDRFSAERTGGSVSTLTIQRTQQEDSAVYLCASSHNRGADTQYFGPGTRLTVL.

Only a few counts were recorded for this clonotype. The gene calls are TRBV6-1 and TRBJ2-5; D is ambiguous. This CDR3 region has 13 residues. Trimming removed 2 bases at V and 2 bases at J, with 6 bases between. The germline CDR1 and CDR2 sequences are MNHNS and SASEGT. The CDR3 bases are TGTGCCAGCAGTGAAAGGCAACAAGAGACCCAGTACTTC. Translated, it gives CASSERQQETQYF.

The chain is built from TRBV10-1 and TRBJ2-7, with 13 bases fitting TRBD2. V lost 4 bases and J lost 5; bases outside the gene matches: 2. This CDR3 is built from 14 residues. Germline CDR1 and CDR2: WNHNN and SYGVQD (reference sequence). The CDR3 is CASSGGLAGDEQYF. CDR3 bases: TGCGCCAGCAGTGGCGGACTAGCGGGAGACGAGCAGTACTTC.

The CDR3 bases are TGTGCCAGCAGCTTCGGGACTAGCGGGAGGTCCTACGAGCAGTACTTC. It yields the protein CASSFGTSGRSYEQYF. V usage is TRBV7-2 and J usage is TRBJ2-1, with 15 bases matching TRBD2. Matching the DNA end better, TRBJ2-7 makes the J call doubtful. The CDR3 extends over 16 amino acids. CDR1 and CDR2 from the germline V gene are SGHTA and FQGNSA.

A note on this clonotype: The junction does not match germline at one end; this may be a read error. This chain uses TRBV27 with TRBJ2-5, with TRBD2 matching 9 bases. The V gene's germline CDR1 is MNHEY and CDR2 SMNVEV (reference sequence). This CDR3 has 16 residues. The CDR3 is CASRARGAGGQETQYF. Written as DNA, the CDR3 is TGTGCCAGCAGGGCACGAGGAGCGGGAGGCCAAGAGACGCAGTATTTC.

This clonotype showed up just once. At one boundary the junction diverges from the germline segment, which might be a read error. The chain employs TRBV6-1 and TRBJ2-3, with a possible D match to TRBD2 (5 bases). This CDR3 is 15 amino acids long. Germline CDR1 reads MNHNS; CDR2 reads SASEGT. CDR3 region: CARKREPPDTETQYF. The CDR3 DNA is TGTGCCAGGAAGAGGGAGCCTCCCGACACAGAGACCCAGTATTTC.

At least ten counts were recorded for this clonotype. The conserved closing phenylalanine or tryptophan is absent in this CDR3, likely reflecting a read error. This chain links TRBV6-2 or TRBV6-3 with TRBJ2-1, with D perhaps matching TRBD2 (5 bases). TRBJ2-5 matches the DNA end more closely, so the J call is doubtful. CDR3 length equals 13 residues. Germline V CDR1 and CDR2: MNHEY, SVGEGT. This chain's CDR3 is CASSLRAVETQYI. The CDR3 bases are TGTGCCAGCAGTTTGAGGGCGGTGGAGACCCAGTACATC.

The chain uses TRBV6-1 and TRBJ2-2, with a tentative D call TRBD2 (5 bases). Trimming took off 8 bases at V and 4 bases at J, with 14 bases between the two ends. The CDR3 runs to 14 residues. Per germline, CDR1 MNHNS and CDR2 SASEGT. The CDR3 coding sequence is TGTGCCAGCCATGCCGGCGGGTTCACCGGGGAGCTGTTTTTT. It yields the protein CASHAGGFTGELFF.

In regard to this clonotype: Compared with germline, one end of the junction differs, possibly owing to a read error. The chain couples TRBV6-1 to TRBJ2-6, with D perhaps TRBD1 or TRBD2 (5 bases each). CDR1 is MNHNS and CDR2 is SASEGT in the germline V gene. The CDR3 spans 17 residues. The CDR3 protein is CASTGIGVGSCSNVLNF. Here the CDR3 DNA reads TGTGCCAGCACCGGGATAGGGGTTGGTTCTTGCTCCAACGTCCTGAACTTC.

Details on this clonotype: The junction and the germline gene differ at one end; a read error may be behind it. The chain employs TRBV6-1 and TRBJ2-5, with 8 bases fitting TRBD2. The last part of the DNA fits TRBJ2-1 better; the J call may be wrong. Germline-derived CDR1 and CDR2 are MNHNS and SASEGT. The CDR3 totals 13 residues. Here the CDR3 DNA reads TGTGCCGGCAGACCAGCGGGAGAAGAGTCCCAGTTCTTC. It codes for CAGRPAGEESQFF.

This clonotype was counted many times. This chain joins TRBV10-3 and TRBJ2-1; TRBD1 aligns across 8 bases. Germline V gene sequence: CDR1 ENHRY, CDR2 SYGVKD. The length of the CDR3 is 16 residues. V was clipped by 4 bases and J by 0 bases; unmatched bases: 5. The CDR3 bases are TGTGCCATCAGTGCGCCCGGGACAGGCTCCTACAATGAGCAGTTCTTC. Translated, it gives CAISAPGTGSYNEQFF.

On this clonotype itself: An end of the junction differs from the germline gene, which may be a read error. This chain uses TRBV27 with TRBJ2-5; D is perhaps TRBD2 (7 bases). Germline CDR1 reads MNHEY; CDR2 reads SMNVEV (reference sequence). The CDR3 has 16 residues. Here the CDR3 DNA reads TGTGCCTGCAGTGGGCGCGGGGGCCGTGACAAAGAGACCCAGTACTTC. Translated: CACSGRGGRDKETQYF.

The chain joins TRBV6-1 to TRBJ2-1; 10 bases fit TRBD1. Near its end, the DNA agrees better with TRBJ2-5, so the J call may be wrong. The CDR3 is made up of 14 amino acids. Germline values: CDR1 MNHNS, CDR2 SASEGT. The CDR3 DNA sequence: TGTGCCAGCAGAGACAGGGGGCCACGGGAGACCCAGTACTTC. Encoded protein: CASRDRGPRETQYF.

This clonotype was seen more than once but under ten times. This chain connects TRBV6-2 or TRBV6-3 to TRBJ2-3; D unclear. V lost 7 bases to trimming and J lost 1 base, with 18 bases between them. The CDR3 spans 16 residues. Germline CDR1 is MNHEY and CDR2 is SVGEGT. The CDR3 nucleotides read TGTGCCAGCACCGACCTTCAGGCCCTAGGCACAGATACGCAGTATTTT. This encodes CASTDLQALGTDTQYF.

Within the sample, this clonotype is medium-sized (0.01 to 0.1%). The chain employs TRBV6-1 and TRBJ2-5; D may be TRBD1 or TRBD2 (5 bases each). Germline lookup yields CDR1 MNHNS and CDR2 SASEGT. V was trimmed by 1 base and J by 5 bases, leaving 11 bases between them. The CDR3 covers 14 residues. The CDR3 here is CASSEGGTLETQYF. The CDR3 coding sequence is TGTGCCAGCAGTGAAGGTGGGACCCTGGAGACCCAGTACTTC.

The J gene is TRBJ2-6, the V gene TRBV27; D perhaps matches TRBD1 (6 bases). Germline V gene data show CDR1 as MNHEY and CDR2 as SMNVEV (reference sequence). The CDR3 extends over 15 amino acids. The V gene lost 5 bases and the J gene lost 1 base, with 9 bases spanning the gap. The CDR3 sequence is CASSPRGSGANVLTF. In DNA form, the CDR3 reads TGTGCCAGCAGTCCCAGGGGTTCTGGGGCCAACGTCCTGACTTTC.

This clonotype was detected ten times or more. The chain couples TRBV12-5 to TRBJ2-1; 8 bases match TRBD2. Unmatched junction bases numbered 6, after V lost 0 bases and J lost 8 bases. The CDR3 sequence is 15 residues long. The germline CDR1 and CDR2 sequences are LGHNT and FRNRAP. In DNA form, the CDR3 reads TGTGCTAGTGGTTTGGTAGCGGGAGCTTTCGATGAGCAGTTCTTC. It codes for CASGLVAGAFDEQFF.